This TCR beta chain was documented in a study of CD8 T cells in ankylosing spondylitis. This clonotype has just a few counts. TCRdb re-analysed the 5' RACE reads in MiXCR, keeping a single row per CDR3 protein. This table holds 200,000 or so distinct CDR3 sequences, approximately 18% found once. The germline CDR1 and CDR2 sequences are LGHNA and YSLEER. This CDR3 has 17 amino acids. V was pared by 2 bases and J by 0 bases, with 14 bases between. The rearrangement joins TRBV4-3 to TRBJ2-1; D is uncertain. The source is a male donor aged 10-35 years with ankylosing spondylitis or in good health (not recorded which). The sample comprised blood, either unsorted or a sorted T cell fraction (not recorded which). The CDR3 DNA follows: TGCGCCAGCAGCCAATCTGGACGAAAAAGCTCCTACAATGAGCAGTTCTTC. It codes for CASSQSGRKSSYNEQFF.